These 32 T cell receptor beta chains share one sample of origin, sequenced in a study of blood T cell repertoires in COVID-19. This table comes from immunoSEQ multiplex PCR, and its TCRdb copy is limited to in-frame clones, with some not included. The table includes over 30,000 clones, over 75% detected once. Sequencing used peripheral blood. The receptors were sampled from a woman aged 55-69 years with active COVID-19.

The V call is TRBV27, the J call TRBJ2-3; 11 bases align to TRBD2. Trimming removed 6 bases from V and 3 bases from J; junction bases left unmatched: 8. This CDR3 is 16 amino acids long. Germline values: CDR1 MNHEY, CDR2 SMNVEV (reference sequence). CDR3 nucleotides: TGTGCCAGCAGGAAAAGACTAGCGGGGCGAACAGATACGCAGTATTTT. It yields the protein CASRKRLAGRTDTQYF.

The V call is TRBV5-1, the J call TRBJ1-2; no reliable D call. V lost 3 bases, J lost 2 bases, and 11 bases lay in between. The CDR3 consists of 14 residues. From germline, CDR1 is SGHRS and CDR2 YFSETQ. DNA for the CDR3: TGCGCCAGCAGCTATCCGTCGGGGAACTATGGCTACACCTTC. Residues: CASSYPSGNYGYTF. Together with reference TRBV5-1 and TRBJ1-2, the CDR3 gives the full variable domain: KAGVTQTPRYLIKTRGQQVTLSCSPISGHRSVSWYQQTPGQGLQFLFEYFSETQRNKGNFPGRFSGRQFSNSRSEMNVSTLELGDSALYLCASSYPSGNYGYTFGSGTRLTVV.

This clone has just one count. This rearrangement joins TRBV5-5 to TRBJ1-6; the D is unclear. The CDR3 spans 16 residues. V lost 4 bases, J lost 4 bases, and 15 bases lay in between. CDR1 SGHKS and CDR2 YYEKEE come from the germline V gene (reference sequence). The CDR3 DNA reads as TGTGCCAGCAGCCGAGAGTACGGGAGATATAATTCACCCCTCCACTTT. This encodes CASSREYGRYNSPLHF. The full variable domain, its missing parts supplied by reference TRBV5-5 and TRBJ1-6, is DAGVTQSPTHLIKTRGQQVTLRCSPISGHKSVSWYQQVLGQGPQFIFQYYEKEERGRGNFPDRFSARQFPNYSSELNVNALLLGDSALYLCASSREYGRYNSPLHFGNGTRLTVT.

This clone was seen just once. One junction end does not reproduce the germline sequence, and a read error may be involved. This same CDR3 is encoded by further DNA sequences in the sample. The chain is built from TRBV19 and TRBJ2-7; D is unclear. The germline gives CDR1 LNHDA, CDR2 SQIVND (reference sequence). The CDR3 totals 17 residues. This chain's CDR3 is CASSTALGVRLDYEQYF. In DNA form, the CDR3 reads TGCGCCAGTAGTACGGCTCTAGGAGTTCGATTAGACTACGAGCAGTACTTC.

The chain recombines TRBV5-4 with TRBJ2-5, with 7 bases that match TRBD2. The CDR3 extends over 15 amino acids. Germline CDR1 is SGHNT and CDR2 is YYREEE (reference sequence). Germline trimming cut 5 bases from V and 6 bases from J; bases unmatched to any gene: 13. CDR3 coding DNA: TGTGCCAGCAGTCGTCCCAGCGGGATAGAAAAGACCCAGTACTTC. Its translation is CASSRPSGIEKTQYF.

The rearrangement uses TRBV7-9 and TRBJ2-1; 7 nucleotides align to TRBD1. Trimming took 6 bases from V and 10 from J; bases not matched to a gene: 21. The CDR3 length is 17 residues. Germline CDR1 and CDR2: SEHNR and FQNEAQ (reference sequence). The CDR3 DNA reads TGTGCCAGCAGGCTTCTCTCCGGGACAGCTATTACAATCGAGCAGTTCTTC. Protein: CASRLLSGTAITIEQFF.

This clone has a handful of counts. V and J are TRBV28 and TRBJ1-5; possible D gene TRBD1, 5 bases. V lost 6 bases, J lost 0 bases, and 9 bases lay in between. Germline V lookup: CDR1 MDHEN, CDR2 SYDVKM. CDR3 length equals 14 residues. DNA for the CDR3: TGTGCCAGCAGCCCGCAGGGTAGCAATCAGCCCCAGCATTTT. This gives the protein CASSPQGSNQPQHF.

V is TRBV10-2 and J is TRBJ1-2, with 9 bases identical to TRBD1. Unmatched junction bases numbered 5, after V lost 2 bases and J lost 4 bases. Germline CDR1 WSHSY, CDR2 SAAADI. The CDR3 extends over 15 amino acids. CDR3 amino acids: CASSERDRAGYGYTF. CDR3 DNA sequence: TGCGCCAGCAGTGAGCGGGACAGGGCGGGCTATGGCTACACCTTC.

This chain links TRBV18 with TRBJ2-7; 9 bases are shared with TRBD1. This CDR3 is built from 14 residues. J was trimmed by 1 base and V by 4 bases; bases with no gene match: 2. Germline assignment: CDR1 KGHSH and CDR2 LQKENI. As DNA, the CDR3 is TGTGCCAGCTCACGGGACAGGGTATCCTACGAGCAGTACTTC. It encodes CASSRDRVSYEQYF.

The rearrangement joins TRBV7-9 to TRBJ2-1; 9 bases are a match to TRBD2. Germline lookup yields CDR1 SEHNR and CDR2 FQNEAQ (reference sequence). V gave up 8 bases and J gave up 8 bases; unmatched junction bases: 16. The CDR3 has 16 amino acids. Written as DNA, the CDR3 is TGTGCCAGCGTCCCCCCGGGACTAGCTACAATGGATGAGCAGTTCTTC. This codes for CASVPPGLATMDEQFF.

This chain joins TRBV10-1 and TRBJ2-3, with D tentatively TRBD2 (6 bases). Trimming stripped 7 bases from V and 3 bases from J, with 14 bases between. Per germline, CDR1 WNHNN and CDR2 SYGVQD (reference sequence). The CDR3 is 14 residues long. CDR3 DNA: TGCGCCAGCATCCGCTGGGGGAGGACAGATACGCAGTATTTT. Protein sequence: CASIRWGRTDTQYF.

V is TRBV28 and J is TRBJ2-4; no reliable D call. Deletions cut 7 bases from V and 2 bases from J, with 12 bases between. Germline CDR1 reads MDHEN; CDR2 reads SYDVKM. The CDR3 totals 14 residues. Written as DNA, the CDR3 is TGTGCCAGCACCCTTCAGGTCTCCAAAAACATTCAGTACTTC. Its protein product is CASTLQVSKNIQYF.

The V gene is TRBV29-1, the J gene TRBJ1-2; tentative D call: TRBD1 (5 bases). V shed 5 bases and J shed 7 bases, with 11 bases lying between them. The CDR3 consists of 11 residues. Per the germline V gene, CDR1 is SQVTM and CDR2 is ANQGSEA. The CDR3 sequence: CSVWGGGGYTF. In DNA, the CDR3 is TGCAGCGTTTGGGGGGGTGGTGGCTACACCTTC. The variable domain in full, with the rest retrieved from reference TRBV29-1 and TRBJ1-2, is SAVISQKPSRDICQRGTSLTIQCQVDSQVTMMFWYRQQPGQSLTLIATANQGSEATYESGFVIDKFPISRPNLTFSTLTVSNMSPEDSSIYLCSVWGGGGYTFGSGTRLTVV.

The J gene is TRBJ1-5, the V gene TRBV28, with 10 bases that match TRBD1. The CDR3 sequence is 15 residues long. Germline loops: CDR1 MDHEN, CDR2 SYDVKM. J gave up 4 bases and V 7 bases, and 7 bases lay outside the gene matches. CDR3 DNA sequence: TGTGCCAGCAATATCCGGGACAGGGGTAATCAGCCCCAGCATTTT. As protein: CASNIRDRGNQPQHF. Filled out from reference TRBV28 and TRBJ1-5, the complete variable domain reads DVKVTQSSRYLVKRTGEKVFLECVQDMDHENMFWYRQDPGLGLRLIYFSYDVKMKEKGDIPEGYSVSREKKERFSLILESASTNQTSMYLCASNIRDRGNQPQHFGDGTRLSIL.

V gene TRBV3-1 (or the pseudogene TRBV3-2) combines with J gene TRBJ2-3; TRBD2 is a possible D gene (6 bases). The germline V gene has CDR1 LGHDT and CDR2 YNNKEL (reference sequence). Trimming took off 10 bases at V and 6 bases at J, with 20 bases between the two ends. The CDR3 has 14 residues. The CDR3 DNA is TGTGCCACCTGGGGAGGCCGATTTACGGATACGCAGTATTTT. Protein product: CATWGGRFTDTQYF.

CDR3 region: CASSSDRDLETQYF. In DNA, the CDR3 is TGTGCCAGCAGCTCGGACAGGGACTTGGAGACCCAGTACTTC. V and J are TRBV5-4 and TRBJ2-5, with TRBD1 identical over 8 bases. This CDR3 is built from 14 residues. Trimming took 3 bases from V and 5 from J; bases not matched to a gene: 6. The germline CDR1 and CDR2 sequences are SGHNT and YYREEE (reference sequence).

The chain combines TRBV7-9 with TRBJ1-1; D is undetermined. V was cut by 1 base and J by 3 bases, with 6 bases left in between. Germline V gene lookup returns CDR1 SEHNR and CDR2 FQNEAQ (reference sequence). The CDR3 runs to 13 residues. The CDR3 is CASSLVADTEAFF. The DNA of the CDR3 is TGTGCCAGCAGCTTAGTGGCAGACACTGAAGCTTTCTTT. The whole variable domain, remainder taken from reference TRBV7-9 and TRBJ1-1, is DTGVSQNPRHKITKRGQNVTFRCDPISEHNRLYWYRQTLGQGPEFLTYFQNEAQLEKSRLLSDRFSAERPKGSFSTLEIQRTEQGDSAMYLCASSLVADTEAFFGQGTRLTVV.

The V call is TRBV21-1, the J call TRBJ2-1; TRBD2 is taken as the D call from the table, unchecked against the DNA. TRBV21-1 is a documented pseudogene. CDR3 length equals 15 residues. CDR3 region: CASSKGLACYNEQFF. CDR3 nucleotides: TGTGCCAGCAGCAAAGGACTAGCGTGCTACAATGAGCAGTTCTTC.

V gene TRBV6-4 combines with J gene TRBJ1-1, with 8 bases lining up with TRBD1. The CDR3 extends over 20 amino acids. Germline V CDR1 and CDR2: MRHNA, SNTAGT. V lost 2 bases, J lost 5 bases, and 22 bases stayed unmatched. CDR3 DNA sequence: TGTGCCAGCAGTGACCAGAGAAGAAAAGGACAGGGTATGGGAGGAACTGAAGCTTTCTTT. Its protein is CASSDQRRKGQGMGGTEAFF.

The chain uses TRBV27 and TRBJ1-2, with D possibly being TRBD1 (5 bases). The CDR3 totals 13 residues. Germline V CDR1 and CDR2: MNHEY, SMNVEV (reference sequence). The V end was cut by 6 bases, the J end by 1 base, with 9 bases between. The CDR3 DNA sequence: TGTGCCAGCAGACCGACAGATAACTATGGCTACACCTTC. This encodes CASRPTDNYGYTF.

The V gene is TRBV7-2, the J gene TRBJ1-2; D unresolved. Germline V gene data show CDR1 as SGHTA and CDR2 as FQGNSA. Trimming stripped 0 bases from V and 8 bases from J, with 16 bases between. The CDR3 has 15 amino acids. Here the CDR3 DNA reads TGTGCCAGCAGCTTAGCGCTCAGGCTTGCTGGGGGCTACACCTTC. Amino acid sequence: CASSLALRLAGGYTF.

Details on this clone: The junction shows a germline mismatch at one end, possibly a read error. The genes are TRBV2 and TRBJ2-7; 9 nucleotides align to TRBD2. Germline V gene sequence: CDR1 SNHLY, CDR2 FYNNEI. The CDR3 is made up of 13 amino acids. CDR3 nucleotides: TGTGCCAGCAGTGAAGCGGAAGGGTCAGCGGGAGGTTTC. It specifies CASSEAEGSAGGF.

The J gene is TRBJ1-5, the V gene TRBV28; 7 bases are shared with TRBD1. Germline loops: CDR1 MDHEN, CDR2 SYDVKM. The CDR3 consists of 15 residues. Trimming took 7 bases from V and 2 from J; bases not matched to a gene: 8. The CDR3 nucleotides read TGTGCCAGCAACCGGGACAGTAACGGCAATCAGCCCCAGCATTTT. Translation gives CASNRDSNGNQPQHF. The whole variable domain, filled in from reference TRBV28 and TRBJ1-5, reads DVKVTQSSRYLVKRTGEKVFLECVQDMDHENMFWYRQDPGLGLRLIYFSYDVKMKEKGDIPEGYSVSREKKERFSLILESASTNQTSMYLCASNRDSNGNQPQHFGDGTRLSIL.

This clone appeared a single time. The rearrangement joins TRBV5-1 to TRBJ2-1; 15 positions match TRBD2. Germline V lookup: CDR1 SGHRS, CDR2 YFSETQ. This CDR3 spans 15 amino acids. V lost 4 bases, J lost 10 bases, and 6 bases stayed unmatched. This CDR3 reads CASSLGLAGGSEQFF. DNA of the CDR3: TGCGCCAGCAGCCTGGGACTAGCGGGAGGTAGCGAGCAGTTCTTC.

The genes are TRBV2 and TRBJ1-2, with TRBD1 as a possible D gene (6 bases). CDR1 is SNHLY, CDR2 FYNNEI, per germline. There are 12 residues in the CDR3. The V and J ends lost 7 bases and 6 bases respectively, with 12 bases between them. The CDR3 region has the DNA TGTGCCAGCAAGGGGACAAGCCATGGCTACACCTTC. This sequence encodes CASKGTSHGYTF.

The chain combines TRBV4-1 with TRBJ2-1; D is undetermined. CDR3 length equals 15 residues. CDR1 MGHRA and CDR2 YSYEKL come from the germline V gene. V lost 1 base to trimming and J lost 8 bases, with 15 bases between them. This CDR3 reads CASSQARGRVYEQFF. The CDR3 DNA sequence: TGCGCCAGCAGCCAAGCTCGAGGCCGCGTTTATGAGCAGTTCTTC.

This chain connects TRBV3-1 (or the pseudogene TRBV3-2) to TRBJ1-2; D call uncertain. V gave up 3 bases and J gave up 6 bases, with 8 bases separating them. Germline CDR1 and CDR2: LGHDT and YNNKEL (reference sequence). The CDR3 length is 12 residues. The CDR3 spells CASSHRGDGYTF. CDR3 DNA sequence: TGTGCCAGCAGCCATAGAGGCGATGGCTACACCTTC.

The V call is TRBV2, the J call TRBJ1-3; TRBD1 might be the D (6 bases). Germline V gene lookup returns CDR1 SNHLY and CDR2 FYNNEI. The CDR3 runs to 12 residues. V lost 6 bases to trimming and J lost 11 bases, with 14 bases between them. CDR3 in DNA: TGTGCCAGCAGCTATGCGACAGGCTCCATATATTTT. As protein: CASSYATGSIYF. Full variable domain (missing parts from reference TRBV2 and TRBJ1-3): EPEVTQTPSHQVTQMGQEVILRCVPISNHLYFYWYRQILGQKVEFLVSFYNNEISEKSEIFDDQFSVERPDGSNFTLKIRSTKLEDSAMYFCASSYATGSIYFGEGSWLTVV.

The J gene is TRBJ2-5, the V gene TRBV11-2; TRBD2 matches 7 bases. Losses at the gene ends were 5 bases for V and 7 bases for J; bases not matched to a gene: 13. The CDR3 has 15 amino acids. Germline V gives CDR1 SGHAT, CDR2 FQNNGV. The CDR3 DNA reads as TGTGCCAGCAGCGGGAGGGGTTCAGTCCAGGGGACCCAGTACTTC. Residues: CASSGRGSVQGTQYF.

V and J are TRBV19 and TRBJ1-1; 7 bases fit TRBD1. CDR1 LNHDA and CDR2 SQIVND come from the germline V gene (reference sequence). The CDR3 consists of 14 residues. V lost 3 bases to trimming and J lost 3 bases; unmatched junction nucleotides: 4. The CDR3 here is CASSMARGDTEAFF. In nucleotides, the CDR3 is TGTGCCAGTAGTATGGCCAGGGGGGACACTGAAGCTTTCTTT.

Only a few counts were recorded for this clone. The chain combines TRBV30 with TRBJ2-1; maybe TRBD1 (5 bases). V lost 2 bases to trimming and J lost 7 bases, with 15 bases between them. The CDR3 is made up of 14 amino acids. The germline V gene has CDR1 GTSNPN and CDR2 SVGIG (reference sequence). CDR3 DNA: TGTGCCTGGAGTTCACACAGGAGTTGGAATGAGCAGTTCTTC. Amino acids: CAWSSHRSWNEQFF.

This CDR3 is CASWDGGNEKLFF. CDR3 DNA sequence: TGTGCCAGCTGGGACGGGGGTAATGAAAAACTGTTTTTT. The genes are TRBV2 and TRBJ1-4, with a tentative D call TRBD1 (5 bases). V lost 8 bases and J 4 bases, leaving 11 bases between the germline ends. There are 13 residues in the CDR3. Germline V gene data show CDR1 as SNHLY and CDR2 as FYNNEI.